This TCR beta chain is drawn from a study of shared clonotypes between healthy human individuals (dated by TCRdb to about 2020). Study-level background: The cohort comprised two women and three men aged 18 to 49 years. To estimate repertoire size and how much clonotypes are shared between individuals, the study performed deep sequencing of blood TCR repertoires from a handful of healthy adults. To increase sequencing depth and limit assay-specific biases, different laboratories used diverse techniques to prepare libraries and sequence TCR repertoires. Per donor, three plates each were used for CD4 naive and CD4 memory, two for CD8 naive, and one for CD8 memory. Leukapheresis yielded between about 0.85 and 10 billion PBMCs per donor.

Overall study outcomes, separate from this receptor: Because the study included only a small number of donors, the genetic and exposure-history diversity represented was limited. Pairwise subsampling led to the expectation that sequencing depth would affect the degree of clonotype sharing among donors. Higher generation probabilities were observed for clonotypes shared by all four sorted-subset donors than for non-shared clonotypes. Sampling was limited to blood, and TCR repertoires in tissue likely differ from TCR repertoires in blood. Incomplete sequencing was indicated by rarefaction of sorted-subset datasets, despite the large sequencing depth. Sharing across several donors was observed for roughly 5.4% of naive CD4, over 3% of naive CD8, over 2% of memory CD4, and roughly 0.4% of memory CD8 clonotypes. Estimated clonotype richness was generally larger for naive than for memory subsets.

The junction carries 17 bases between V and J, which are trimmed by 1 base and 6 bases respectively. CDR1 SGHRS and CDR2 YFSETQ are derived from the germline V gene. The CDR3 runs 16 amino acids, cysteine and phenylalanine included. The DNA shown is the 48-base CDR3, in frame from base 1. On this clone: Its antigen is unknown. No qualities accompany the bases; no much larger clone lies one base away.

For the CD8 naive samples, CD45RO-negative cells were positively selected for CCR7, yielding a CD45RA+CCR7+ population from which TemRA cells were excluded. Donors were healthy HIV-negative adults with no recently reported acute infections or vaccinations. Every donor was a Caucasian adult living in Nashville, Tennessee, USA. Blood was collected by leukapheresis, and PBMCs were isolated by Ficoll-Histopaque density gradient centrifugation and then cryopreserved in liquid nitrogen vapor phase. Analytical flow cytometry was used to check the purity and quantity of each magnetically sorted T cell population. Genomic DNA was isolated from every sorted fraction and measured by UV absorbance on a Nanodrop 2000c. Using the deep immunoSEQ assay, multiplex PCR amplified TCR CDR3 regions from genomic DNA. Extracted genomic DNA from each cell subset was spread evenly across all wells of several immunoSEQ 96-well plates, with each plate serving as a replicate. For sorted subsets, 200 ng of genomic DNA, equivalent to some 30,000 T cell genomes, went into each replicate PCR. Purified libraries were measured with a Qubit 3.0 fluorometer, size-checked on a Bioanalyzer 2100, and measured again with the KAPA Library Quantification kit. Each immunoSEQ 96-well plate was sequenced on its own single-read 150-cycle Illumina NextSeq 550 flow cell. On the study's bioinformatics: Because the immunoSEQ output held only junctional sequences and lacked quality scores, the filtering could not match the filtering applied to full-length reads. To assign V/J genes and CDR3, sequences were annotated using PyIR, a Python wrapper for IgBLAST v1.9, with IMGT germline references. Reads were removed for weak V/J assignments (E-value above 1e-6), missing CDR3, stop codons, out-of-frame junctions, or ambiguous translated residues. V3J clonotypes were defined as sequences sharing the same inferred V gene, J gene, and CDR3 amino acid sequence. The percentage overlap between two repertoires was calculated by dividing the number of shared unique clonotypes by the size of the smaller repertoire. RTK rarefaction, the Chao1 estimator, and Recon v2.1 estimates of unobserved clonotypes were used to assess repertoire richness. Generation probabilities were computed with OLGA for all TCRbeta clonotypes obtained by the gDNA method from several donors. The table comes from immuneACCESS by way of TCRdb, which keeps in-frame sequences with V and J called. Part of the clones is missing from these tables; in studies checked, under half for an unresolved V gene and the rest for unknown reasons. V and J calls and clone size are as listed in that table; D and trimming were resolved from the DNA. This sample lists millions of clones; about 92% were detected once. 1.7% of the sample is in the top ten clones.

The source material was naive CD8+ T cells from PBMCs. Interpreted using the paper, the cell subset or site label stands for: CD45RA+CCR7+. Recombination linked TRBV5-1 to TRBJ2-1; there is no confident call for the D gene. The receptor's source is a man younger than 30 in good health. Some clones in this sample may be carry-over from other donors' samples. The CDR3 region has the sequence CASSLSHPGAGNEQFF. In nucleotides, the sequence is TGCGCCAGCAGCTTGTCGCACCCAGGCGCTGGCAATGAGCAGTTCTTC.